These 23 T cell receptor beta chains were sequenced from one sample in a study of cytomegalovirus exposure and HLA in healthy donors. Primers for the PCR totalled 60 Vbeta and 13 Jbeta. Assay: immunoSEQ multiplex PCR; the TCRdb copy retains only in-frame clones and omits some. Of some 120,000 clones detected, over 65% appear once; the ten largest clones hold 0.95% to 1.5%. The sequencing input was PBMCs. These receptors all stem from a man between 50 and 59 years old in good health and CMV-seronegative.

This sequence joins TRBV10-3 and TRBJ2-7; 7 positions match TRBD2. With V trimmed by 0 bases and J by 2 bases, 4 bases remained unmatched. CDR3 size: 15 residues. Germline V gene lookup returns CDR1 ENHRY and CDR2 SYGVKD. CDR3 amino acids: CAISESAGATYEQYF. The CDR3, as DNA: TGTGCCATCAGTGAGTCGGCGGGAGCTACCTACGAGCAGTACTTC.

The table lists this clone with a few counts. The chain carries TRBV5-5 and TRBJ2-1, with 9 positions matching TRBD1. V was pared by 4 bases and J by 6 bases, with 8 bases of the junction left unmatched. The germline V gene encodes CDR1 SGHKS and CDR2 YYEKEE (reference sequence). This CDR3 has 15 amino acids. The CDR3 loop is CASSGTGQGGNEQFF. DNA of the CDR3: TGTGCCAGCAGCGGGACGGGACAGGGCGGCAATGAGCAGTTCTTC.

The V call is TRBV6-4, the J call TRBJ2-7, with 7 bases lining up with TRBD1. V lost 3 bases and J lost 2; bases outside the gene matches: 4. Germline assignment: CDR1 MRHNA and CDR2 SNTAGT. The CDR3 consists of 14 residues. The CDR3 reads CASSERTGPYEQYF. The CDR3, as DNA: TGTGCCAGCAGTGAGCGGACAGGACCCTACGAGCAGTACTTC.

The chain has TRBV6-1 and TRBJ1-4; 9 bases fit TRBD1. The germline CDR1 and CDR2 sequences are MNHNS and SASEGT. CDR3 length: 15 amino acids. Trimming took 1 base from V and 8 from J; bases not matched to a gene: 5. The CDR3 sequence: CASSEEGTGQEKLFF. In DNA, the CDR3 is TGTGCCAGCAGTGAAGAAGGGACAGGGCAAGAAAAACTGTTTTTT.

The CDR3 loop reads CASSTGQTSSYEQYF. The DNA of the CDR3 is TGTGCCAGTAGTACCGGACAGACGAGCTCCTACGAGCAGTACTTC. The J gene is TRBJ2-7, the V gene TRBV19; possibly TRBD1 for D (6 bases). The V gene's germline CDR1 is LNHDA and CDR2 SQIVND (reference sequence). The CDR3 sequence is 15 residues long. V dropped 4 bases and J dropped 0 bases, with 13 bases sitting between them.

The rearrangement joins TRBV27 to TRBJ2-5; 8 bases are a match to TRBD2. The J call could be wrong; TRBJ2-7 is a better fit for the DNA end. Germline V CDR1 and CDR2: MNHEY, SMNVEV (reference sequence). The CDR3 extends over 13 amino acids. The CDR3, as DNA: TGTGCCAGCAGTTTAAGGGGACTAGGCGAGCAGTACTTC. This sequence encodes CASSLRGLGEQYF.

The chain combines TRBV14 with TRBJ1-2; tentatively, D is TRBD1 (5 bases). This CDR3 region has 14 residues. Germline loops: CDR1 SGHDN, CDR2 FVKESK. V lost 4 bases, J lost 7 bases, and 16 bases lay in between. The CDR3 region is CASSRIVTGGGYTF. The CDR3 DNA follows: TGTGCCAGCAGCCGAATTGTTACGGGGGGTGGCTACACCTTC. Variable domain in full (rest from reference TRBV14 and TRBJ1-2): EAGVTQFPSHSVIEKGQTVTLRCDPISGHDNLYWYRRVMGKEIKFLLHFVKESKQDESGMPNNRFLAERTGGTYSTLKVQPAELEDSGVYFCASSRIVTGGGYTFGSGTRLTVV.

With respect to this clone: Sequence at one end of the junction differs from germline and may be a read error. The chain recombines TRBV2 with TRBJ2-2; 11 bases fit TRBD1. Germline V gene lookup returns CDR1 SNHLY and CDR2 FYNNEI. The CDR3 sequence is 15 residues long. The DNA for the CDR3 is TGTGCCAGCACCCGGGACAGGGGGAACGCCGGGGAGCTGTTTTTT. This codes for CASTRDRGNAGELFF. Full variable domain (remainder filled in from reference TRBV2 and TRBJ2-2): EPEVTQTPSHQVTQMGQEVILRCVPISNHLYFYWYRQILGQKVEFLVSFYNNEISEKSEIFDDQFSVERPDGSNFTLKIRSTKLEDSAMYFCASTRDRGNAGELFFGEGSRLTVL.

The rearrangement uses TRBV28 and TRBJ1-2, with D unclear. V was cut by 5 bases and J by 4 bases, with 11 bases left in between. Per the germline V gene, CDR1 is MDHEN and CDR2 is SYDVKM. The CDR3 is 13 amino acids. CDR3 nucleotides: TGTGCCAGCAGTCCCGGAGGGAGCTATGGCTACACCTTC. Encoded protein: CASSPGGSYGYTF.

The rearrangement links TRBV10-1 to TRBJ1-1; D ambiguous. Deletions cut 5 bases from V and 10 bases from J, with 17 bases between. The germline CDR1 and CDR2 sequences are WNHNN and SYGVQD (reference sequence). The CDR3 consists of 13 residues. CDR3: CASSNFDPRGAFF. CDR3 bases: TGCGCCAGCAGTAACTTCGACCCACGCGGAGCTTTCTTT.

The CDR3 nucleotides are TGTGCCAGCAGTTTACTCGGGGGGGCTGGAAACACCATATATTTT. Its protein product is CASSLLGGAGNTIYF. V usage is TRBV27 and J usage is TRBJ1-3; tentative D call: TRBD1 (5 bases). Germline V gene data show CDR1 as MNHEY and CDR2 as SMNVEV (reference sequence). Between the trimmed V and J ends, which lost 2 bases and 2 bases, there was a span of 10 bases. The CDR3 has 15 residues.

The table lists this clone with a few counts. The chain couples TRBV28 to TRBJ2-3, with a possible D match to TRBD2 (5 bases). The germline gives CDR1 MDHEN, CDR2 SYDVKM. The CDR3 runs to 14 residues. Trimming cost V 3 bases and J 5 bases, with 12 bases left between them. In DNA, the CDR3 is TGTGCCAGCAGTTTTGGGAGTTTTGGAGATACGCAGTATTTT. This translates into CASSFGSFGDTQYF.

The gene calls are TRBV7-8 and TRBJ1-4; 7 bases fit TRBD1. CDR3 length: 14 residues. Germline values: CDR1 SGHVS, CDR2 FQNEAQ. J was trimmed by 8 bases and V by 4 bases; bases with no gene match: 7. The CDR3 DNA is TGTGCCAGCAGCTCGAACAGGGGTGGGGAAAAACTGTTTTTT. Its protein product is CASSSNRGGEKLFF.

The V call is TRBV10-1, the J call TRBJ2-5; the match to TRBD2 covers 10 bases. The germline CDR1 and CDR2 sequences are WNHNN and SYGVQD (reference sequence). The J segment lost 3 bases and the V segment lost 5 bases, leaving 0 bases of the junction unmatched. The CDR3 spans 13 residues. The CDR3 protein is CASSSGREETQYF. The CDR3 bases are TGCGCCAGCAGTAGCGGGAGGGAAGAGACCCAGTACTTC.

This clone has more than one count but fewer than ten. CDR3: CASSVGTSGAAYEQYF. CDR3 DNA sequence: TGTGCCAGCAGTGTAGGGACTAGCGGGGCTGCCTACGAGCAGTACTTC. The rearrangement links TRBV6-1 to TRBJ2-7, with 13 bases identical to TRBD2. This CDR3 contains 16 residues. In germline, CDR1 is MNHNS, CDR2 SASEGT. Trimming took 4 bases from V and 2 from J; bases not matched to a gene: 5.

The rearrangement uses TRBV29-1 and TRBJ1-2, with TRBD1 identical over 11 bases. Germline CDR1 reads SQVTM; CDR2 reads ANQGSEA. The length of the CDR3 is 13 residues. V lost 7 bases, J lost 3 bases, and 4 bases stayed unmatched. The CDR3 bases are TGCAGCGCCCGGACAGGGGGCTACTATGGCTACACCTTC. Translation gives CSARTGGYYGYTF. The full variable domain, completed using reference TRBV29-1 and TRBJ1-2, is SAVISQKPSRDICQRGTSLTIQCQVDSQVTMMFWYRQQPGQSLTLIATANQGSEATYESGFVIDKFPISRPNLTFSTLTVSNMSPEDSSIYLCSARTGGYYGYTFGSGTRLTVV.

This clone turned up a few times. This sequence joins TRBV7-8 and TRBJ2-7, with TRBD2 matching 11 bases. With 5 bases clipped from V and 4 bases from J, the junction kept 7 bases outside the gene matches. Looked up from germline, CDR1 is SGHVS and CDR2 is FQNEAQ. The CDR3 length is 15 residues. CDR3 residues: CASSLPGLADYEQYF. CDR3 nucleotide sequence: TGTGCCAGCAGCCTACCGGGACTAGCGGATTACGAGCAGTACTTC.

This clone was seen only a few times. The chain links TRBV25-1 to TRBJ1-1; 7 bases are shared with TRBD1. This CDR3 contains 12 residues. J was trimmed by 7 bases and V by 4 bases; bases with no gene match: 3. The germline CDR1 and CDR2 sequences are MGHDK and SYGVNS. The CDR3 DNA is TGTGCCAGCAGTGGCCGGACAGGTGAAGCTTTCTTT. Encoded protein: CASSGRTGEAFF. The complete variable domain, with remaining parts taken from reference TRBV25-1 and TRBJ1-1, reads EADIYQTPRYLVIGTGKKITLECSQTMGHDKMYWYQQDPGMELHLIHYSYGVNSTEKGDLSSESTVSRIRTEHFPLTLESARPSHTSQYLCASSGRTGEAFFGQGTRLTVV.

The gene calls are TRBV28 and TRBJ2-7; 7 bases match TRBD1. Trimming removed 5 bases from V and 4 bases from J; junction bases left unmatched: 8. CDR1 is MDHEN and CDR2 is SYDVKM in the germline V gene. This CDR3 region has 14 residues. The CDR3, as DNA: TGTGCCAGCAGTCCCCCCAACAGGGGATACGAGCAGTACTTC. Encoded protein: CASSPPNRGYEQYF. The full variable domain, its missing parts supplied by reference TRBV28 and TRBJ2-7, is DVKVTQSSRYLVKRTGEKVFLECVQDMDHENMFWYRQDPGLGLRLIYFSYDVKMKEKGDIPEGYSVSREKKERFSLILESASTNQTSMYLCASSPPNRGYEQYFGPGTRLTVT.

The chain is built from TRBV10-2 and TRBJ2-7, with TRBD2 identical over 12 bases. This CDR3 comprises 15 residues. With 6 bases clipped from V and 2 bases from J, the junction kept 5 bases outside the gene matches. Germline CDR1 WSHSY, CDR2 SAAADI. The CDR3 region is CASRATSGSPYEQYF. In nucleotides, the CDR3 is TGCGCCAGCAGGGCGACTAGCGGGAGCCCCTACGAGCAGTACTTC.

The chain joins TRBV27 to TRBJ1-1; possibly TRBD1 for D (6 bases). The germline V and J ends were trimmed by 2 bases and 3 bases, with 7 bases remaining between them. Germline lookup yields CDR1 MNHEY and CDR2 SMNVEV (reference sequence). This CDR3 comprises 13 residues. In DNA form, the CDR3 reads TGTGCCAGCAGTTTAACAGGGTACACTGAAGCTTTCTTT. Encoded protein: CASSLTGYTEAFF.

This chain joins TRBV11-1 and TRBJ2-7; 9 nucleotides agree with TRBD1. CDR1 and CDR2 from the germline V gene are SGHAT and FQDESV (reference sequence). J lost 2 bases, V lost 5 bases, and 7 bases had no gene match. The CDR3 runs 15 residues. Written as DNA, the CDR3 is TGTGCCAGCAGCGTAACTGGACAGGGGCCCTACGAGCAGTACTTC. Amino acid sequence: CASSVTGQGPYEQYF.

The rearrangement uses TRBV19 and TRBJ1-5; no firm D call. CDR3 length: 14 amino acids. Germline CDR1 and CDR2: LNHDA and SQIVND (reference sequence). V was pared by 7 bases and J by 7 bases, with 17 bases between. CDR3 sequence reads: CASTTAVGGQPQHF. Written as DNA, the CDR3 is TGTGCCAGTACCACAGCGGTAGGCGGCCAGCCCCAGCATTTT. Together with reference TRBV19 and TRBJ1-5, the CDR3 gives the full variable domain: DGGITQSPKYLFRKEGQNVTLSCEQNLNHDAMYWYRQDPGQGLRLIYYSQIVNDFQKGDIAEGYSVSREKKESFPLTVTSAQKNPTAFYLCASTTAVGGQPQHFGDGTRLSIL.